The 11 T cell receptor beta chains reported below all come from one sample, sequenced in a study of T-cell memory formation after mild COVID-19. TCRdb re-called the 5' RACE reads with MiXCR, one entry per CDR3 protein. The sample holds just over 350,000 distinct CDR3 sequences, roughly 14% seen once. Sample: PBMCs or a T cell subset sorted from them (not recorded which). The receptors shown here come from a man younger than 35 who had mild COVID-19 (a few samples of this study predate the infection). Cell type and time point are not known.

Many counts were recorded for this clonotype. This chain joins TRBV7-9 and TRBJ2-5; D is perhaps TRBD2 (7 bases). The CDR3 covers 15 residues. Trimming took off 5 bases at V and 3 bases at J, with 16 bases between the two ends. Germline V lookup: CDR1 SEHNR, CDR2 FQNEAQ (reference sequence). The CDR3 coding sequence is TGTGCCAGCAGCCCCCTACGGGGGGCGGAAGAGACCCAGTACTTC. It codes for CASSPLRGAEETQYF.

This clonotype was found a few times. This sequence joins TRBV7-2 and TRBJ1-1; D remains ambiguous. Trimming pared 8 bases from V and 0 bases from J, leaving 13 bases between. The CDR3 length is 14 residues. Germline V gene lookup returns CDR1 SGHTA and CDR2 FQGNSA. CDR3 protein: CASPAGSMNTEAFF. CDR3 bases: TGTGCCAGCCCCGCGGGGAGCATGAACACTGAAGCTTTCTTT.

This clonotype was detected a few times. The chain recombines TRBV19 with TRBJ1-5; a weak D match, TRBD1 (6 bases). The CDR3 contains 13 residues. Germline CDR1 reads LNHDA; CDR2 reads SQIVND (reference sequence). V lost 5 bases, J lost 7 bases, and 12 bases lay in between. CDR3 nucleotides: TGTGCCAGTAGTGCACAGGGTAGGCAGCCCCAGCATTTT. This codes for CASSAQGRQPQHF. Variable domain in full (rest from reference TRBV19 and TRBJ1-5): DGGITQSPKYLFRKEGQNVTLSCEQNLNHDAMYWYRQDPGQGLRLIYYSQIVNDFQKGDIAEGYSVSREKKESFPLTVTSAQKNPTAFYLCASSAQGRQPQHFGDGTRLSIL.

This clonotype has just a few counts. V gene TRBV20-1 combines with J gene TRBJ1-1; D is ambiguous. Germline V gene sequence: CDR1 DFQATT, CDR2 SNEGSKA (reference sequence). This CDR3 comprises 17 residues. V was trimmed by 7 bases and J by 1 base, leaving 25 bases between them. CDR3 protein: CSGKRYFIREGNTEAFF. DNA of the CDR3: TGCAGTGGAAAAAGGTATTTCATTAGGGAAGGGAACACTGAAGCTTTCTTT.

This clonotype was detected a few times. V and J are TRBV3-1 and TRBJ2-2; TRBD1 matches 9 bases. The CDR3 is 15 residues long. V was clipped by 4 bases and J by 3 bases; unmatched bases: 3. Germline V gene data show CDR1 as LGHDT and CDR2 as YNNKEL (reference sequence). In DNA form, the CDR3 reads TGTGCCAGCAGCCCCCGGACAGGGGACACCGGGGAGCTGTTTTTT. This codes for CASSPRTGDTGELFF.

The chain has TRBV12-3 or TRBV12-4 and TRBJ1-2; D unclear. V lost 7 bases, J lost 8 bases, and 17 bases lay in between. The CDR3 runs to 13 residues. The DNA for the CDR3 is TGTGCCAGCATTCTGCATGTGAGCCGGGGCTACACCTTC. Protein: CASILHVSRGYTF.

Only a few counts were recorded for this clonotype. The chain links TRBV12-3 or TRBV12-4 to TRBJ2-1, with TRBD2 matching over 15 bases. V was clipped by 6 bases and J by 9 bases; unmatched bases: 9. CDR3 length: 16 residues. The CDR3: CASRPGLAGGWGEQFF. The CDR3 DNA is TGTGCCAGCAGGCCGGGACTAGCGGGGGGATGGGGTGAGCAGTTCTTC.

There are a few counts of this clonotype. This chain links TRBV11-2 with TRBJ1-2; D remains unclear. The germline V gene encodes CDR1 SGHAT and CDR2 FQNNGV. The CDR3 contains 16 residues. V dropped 2 bases and J dropped 1 base, with 14 bases sitting between them. The CDR3 DNA is TGTGCCAGCAGCTTAAACTCCCGGCTAATTAACTATGGCTACACCTTC. Amino acids: CASSLNSRLINYGYTF.

The chain combines TRBV6-2 or TRBV6-3 with TRBJ2-1, with TRBD1 matching over 10 bases. The ends lost 4 bases at V and 7 bases at J; junction bases unmatched: 4. Germline CDR1 and CDR2: MNHEY and SVGEGT. The length of the CDR3 is 14 residues. The DNA of the CDR3 is TGTGCCAGCAGTTCGGGACAGGGGAAAAATGAGCAGTTCTTC. Amino acid sequence: CASSSGQGKNEQFF.

This clonotype was recorded many times. This sequence joins TRBV4-1 and TRBJ1-6; D unresolved. Per the germline V gene, CDR1 is MGHRA and CDR2 is YSYEKL. This CDR3 has 15 amino acids. Trimming shortened V by 0 bases and J by 7 bases, and 10 bases separated the two germline ends. The CDR3 region is CASSQEGQLNSPLHF. CDR3 nucleotide sequence: TGCGCCAGCAGCCAAGAAGGGCAGCTAAATTCACCCCTCCACTTT.

The sample holds many counts of this clonotype. The CDR3 DNA follows: TGTGCCAGCAGCGAACGGACGGGTACCTATAGCAATCAGCCCCAGCATTTT. This codes for CASSERTGTYSNQPQHF. The chain couples TRBV6-5 to TRBJ1-5, with D unresolved. The CDR3 contains 17 residues. CDR1 MNHEY and CDR2 SVGAGI come from the germline V gene. Trimming shortened V by 6 bases and J by 0 bases, and 18 bases separated the two germline ends.